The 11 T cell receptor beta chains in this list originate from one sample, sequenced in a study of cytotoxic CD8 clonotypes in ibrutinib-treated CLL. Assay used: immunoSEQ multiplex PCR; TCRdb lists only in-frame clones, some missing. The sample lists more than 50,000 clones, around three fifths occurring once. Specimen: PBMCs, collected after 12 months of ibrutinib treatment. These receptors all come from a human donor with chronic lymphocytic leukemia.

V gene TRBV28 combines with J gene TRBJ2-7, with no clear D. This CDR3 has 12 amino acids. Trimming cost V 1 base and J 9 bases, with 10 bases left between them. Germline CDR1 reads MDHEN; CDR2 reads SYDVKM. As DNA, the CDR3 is TGTGCCAGCAGTTTATTGACCAGAAGGCAGTACTTC. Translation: CASSLLTRRQYF.

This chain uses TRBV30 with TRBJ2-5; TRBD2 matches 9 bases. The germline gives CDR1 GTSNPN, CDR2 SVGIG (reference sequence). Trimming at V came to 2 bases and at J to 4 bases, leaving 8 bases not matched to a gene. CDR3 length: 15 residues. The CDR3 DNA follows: TGTGCCTGGAGTTTTGCGGGAGGGGTAGCAGAGACCCAGTACTTC. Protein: CAWSFAGGVAETQYF.

In nucleotides, the CDR3 is TGTGCCAGCCTACAGGCCCGGGGGGCACCCCTCCACTTT. It encodes CASLQARGAPLHF. The chain carries TRBV6-5 and TRBJ1-6, with a weak D call TRBD1 (5 bases). V lost 8 bases to trimming and J lost 11 bases, with 16 bases between them. This CDR3 is built from 13 residues. Germline V gives CDR1 MNHEY, CDR2 SVGAGI.

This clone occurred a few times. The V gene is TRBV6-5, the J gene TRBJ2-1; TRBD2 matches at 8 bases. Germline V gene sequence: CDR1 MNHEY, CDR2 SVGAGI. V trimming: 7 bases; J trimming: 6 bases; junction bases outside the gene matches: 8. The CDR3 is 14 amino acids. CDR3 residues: CASTASGGTNEQFF. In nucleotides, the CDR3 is TGTGCCAGCACCGCCTCGGGAGGGACCAATGAGCAGTTCTTC.

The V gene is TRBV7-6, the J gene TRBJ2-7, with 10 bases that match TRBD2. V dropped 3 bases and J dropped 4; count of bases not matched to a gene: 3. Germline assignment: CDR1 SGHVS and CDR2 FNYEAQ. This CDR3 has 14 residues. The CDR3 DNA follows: TGTGCCAGCAGCTTGACTAGCGGGCAGTACGAGCAGTACTTC. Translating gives CASSLTSGQYEQYF.

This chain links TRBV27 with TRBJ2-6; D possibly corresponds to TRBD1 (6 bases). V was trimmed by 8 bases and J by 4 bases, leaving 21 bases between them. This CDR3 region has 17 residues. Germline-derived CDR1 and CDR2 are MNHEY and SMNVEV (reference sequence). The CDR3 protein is CASGPQGTSLGANVLTF. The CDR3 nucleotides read TGTGCCAGCGGACCACAGGGAACCTCTTTGGGGGCCAACGTCCTGACTTTC.

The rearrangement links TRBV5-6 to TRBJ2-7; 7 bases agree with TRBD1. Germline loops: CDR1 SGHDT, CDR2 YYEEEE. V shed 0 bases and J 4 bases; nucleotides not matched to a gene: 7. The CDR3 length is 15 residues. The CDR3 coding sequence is TGTGCCAGCAGCTTGGCCCCCGGGACAGAGTACGAGCAGTACGTC. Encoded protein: CASSLAPGTEYEQYV.

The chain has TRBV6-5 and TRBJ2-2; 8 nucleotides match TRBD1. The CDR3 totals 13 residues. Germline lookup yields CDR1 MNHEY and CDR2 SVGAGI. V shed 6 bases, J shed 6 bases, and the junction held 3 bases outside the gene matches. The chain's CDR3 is CASRTQGAGELFF. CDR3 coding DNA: TGTGCCAGCAGAACACAGGGGGCCGGGGAGCTGTTTTTT.

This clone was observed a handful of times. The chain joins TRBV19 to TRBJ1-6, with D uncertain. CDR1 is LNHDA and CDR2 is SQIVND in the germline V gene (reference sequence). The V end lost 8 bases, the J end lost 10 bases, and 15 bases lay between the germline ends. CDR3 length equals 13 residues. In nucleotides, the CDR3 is TGTGCCAGTCGCTTCGGGGTAAACTCACCCCTCCACTTT. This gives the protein CASRFGVNSPLHF. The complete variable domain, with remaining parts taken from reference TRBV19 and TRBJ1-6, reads DGGITQSPKYLFRKEGQNVTLSCEQNLNHDAMYWYRQDPGQGLRLIYYSQIVNDFQKGDIAEGYSVSREKKESFPLTVTSAQKNPTAFYLCASRFGVNSPLHFGNGTRLTVT.

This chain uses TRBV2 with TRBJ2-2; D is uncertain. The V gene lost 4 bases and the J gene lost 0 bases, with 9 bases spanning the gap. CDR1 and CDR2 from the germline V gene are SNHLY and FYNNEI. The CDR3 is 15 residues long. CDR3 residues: CASSGQFTNTGELFF. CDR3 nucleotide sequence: TGTGCCAGCAGTGGACAATTTACGAACACCGGGGAGCTGTTTTTT.

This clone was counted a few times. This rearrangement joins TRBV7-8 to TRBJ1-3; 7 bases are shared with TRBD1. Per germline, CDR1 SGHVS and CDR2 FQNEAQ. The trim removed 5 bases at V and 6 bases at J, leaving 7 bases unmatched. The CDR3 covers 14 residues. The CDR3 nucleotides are TGTGCCAGCAGCCCGGGACAGAGCCTAAACACCATATATTTT. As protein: CASSPGQSLNTIYF.